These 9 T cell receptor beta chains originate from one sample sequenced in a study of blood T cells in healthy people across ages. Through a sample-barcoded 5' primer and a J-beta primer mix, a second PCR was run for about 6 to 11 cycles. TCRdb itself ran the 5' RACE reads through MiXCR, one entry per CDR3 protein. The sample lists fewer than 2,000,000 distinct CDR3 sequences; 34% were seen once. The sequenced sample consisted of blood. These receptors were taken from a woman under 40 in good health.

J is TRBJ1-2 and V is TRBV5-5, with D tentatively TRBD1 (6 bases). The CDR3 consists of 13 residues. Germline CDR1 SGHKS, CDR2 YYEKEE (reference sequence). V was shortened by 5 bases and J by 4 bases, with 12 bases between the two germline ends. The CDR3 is CASSMTGFYGYTF. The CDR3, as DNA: TGTGCCAGCAGTATGACAGGATTCTATGGCTACACCTTC. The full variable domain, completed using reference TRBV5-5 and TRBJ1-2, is DAGVTQSPTHLIKTRGQQVTLRCSPISGHKSVSWYQQVLGQGPQFIFQYYEKEERGRGNFPDRFSARQFPNYSSELNVNALLLGDSALYLCASSMTGFYGYTFGSGTRLTVV.

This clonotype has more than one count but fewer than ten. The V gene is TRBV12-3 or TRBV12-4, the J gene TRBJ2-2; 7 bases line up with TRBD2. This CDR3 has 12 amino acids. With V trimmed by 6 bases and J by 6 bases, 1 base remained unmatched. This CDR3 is CASRGGSGELFF. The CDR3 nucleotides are TGTGCCAGCAGGGGGGGGTCCGGGGAGCTGTTTTTT.

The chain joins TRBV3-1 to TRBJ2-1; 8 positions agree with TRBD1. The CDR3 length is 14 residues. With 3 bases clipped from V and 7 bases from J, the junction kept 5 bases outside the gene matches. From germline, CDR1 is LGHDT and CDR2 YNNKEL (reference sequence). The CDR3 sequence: CASSHPTGVNEQFF. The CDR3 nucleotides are TGTGCCAGCAGCCACCCGACAGGGGTGAATGAGCAGTTCTTC.

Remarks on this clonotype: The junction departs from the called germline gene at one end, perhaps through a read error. The CDR3 region has the DNA TGCGCCAGCGGCTTGGTTTCGGCAGGGTCGGCGACCCAGTACTTC. This codes for CASGLVSAGSATQYF. The chain links TRBV5-1 to TRBJ2-7; possibly TRBD1 for D (5 bases). The J call may be incorrect, as the DNA end agrees better with TRBJ2-5. The germline V gene has CDR1 SGHRS and CDR2 YFSETQ. The CDR3 covers 15 residues.

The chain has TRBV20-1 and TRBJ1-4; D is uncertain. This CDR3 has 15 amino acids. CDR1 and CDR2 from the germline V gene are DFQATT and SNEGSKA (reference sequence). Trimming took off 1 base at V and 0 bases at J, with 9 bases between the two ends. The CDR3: CSARAGFTTNEKLFF. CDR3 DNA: TGCAGTGCTAGAGCCGGTTTTACAACTAATGAAAAACTGTTTTTT.

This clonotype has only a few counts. As DNA, the CDR3 is TGTGCCACCGAGGGAGGGCGACCTGCGGGCGAGCAGTACTTC. This sequence encodes CATEGGRPAGEQYF. This chain joins TRBV19 and TRBJ2-7; TRBD2 aligns across 7 bases. In germline, CDR1 is LNHDA, CDR2 SQIVND (reference sequence). This CDR3 is built from 14 residues. J lost 6 bases, V lost 10 bases, and 15 bases had no gene match.

In nucleotides, the CDR3 is TGTGCCATCGAGGCACAGGGTAGGAACACTGAAGCTTTCTTT. Its translation: CAIEAQGRNTEAFF. The rearrangement links TRBV10-3 to TRBJ1-1; maybe TRBD1 (6 bases). Germline assignment: CDR1 ENHRY and CDR2 SYGVKD. The CDR3 sequence is 14 residues long. The V gene lost 8 bases and the J gene lost 1 base, with 14 bases spanning the gap.

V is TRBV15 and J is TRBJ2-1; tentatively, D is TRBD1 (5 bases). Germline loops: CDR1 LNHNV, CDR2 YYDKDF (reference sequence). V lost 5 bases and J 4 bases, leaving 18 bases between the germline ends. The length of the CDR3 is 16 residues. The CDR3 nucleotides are TGTGCCACCAGCCCGACGACAGTAACCAGATACAATGAGCAGTTCTTC. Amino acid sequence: CATSPTTVTRYNEQFF.

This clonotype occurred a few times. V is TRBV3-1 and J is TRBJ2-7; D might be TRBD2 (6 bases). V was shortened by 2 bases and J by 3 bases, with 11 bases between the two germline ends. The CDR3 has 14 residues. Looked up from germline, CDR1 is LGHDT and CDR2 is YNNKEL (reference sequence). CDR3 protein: CASSQMGGDYEQYF. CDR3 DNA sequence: TGTGCCAGCAGCCAAATGGGAGGAGACTACGAGCAGTACTTC.